Shown below are 24 T cell receptor beta chains from a single sample sequenced in a study of cytomegalovirus exposure and HLA in healthy donors. Assay: immunoSEQ multiplex PCR; the TCRdb copy retains only in-frame clones and omits some. The sample holds more than 100,000 clones, approximately 88% seen once. Sequenced input: PBMCs. These receptor sequences come from a woman aged 18-30 years in good health and CMV-seropositive.

J is TRBJ1-1 and V is TRBV29-1; maybe TRBD1 (6 bases). In germline, CDR1 is SQVTM, CDR2 ANQGSEA. The CDR3 contains 12 residues. With 6 bases removed from V and 6 bases from J, the gap between germline ends came to 14 bases. The CDR3 DNA reads as TGCAGCGTCCAGGGGAGATGGGCTGAAGCTTTCTTT. This codes for CSVQGRWAEAFF. Combining the CDR3 with reference TRBV29-1 and TRBJ1-1 gives the whole variable domain SAVISQKPSRDICQRGTSLTIQCQVDSQVTMMFWYRQQPGQSLTLIATANQGSEATYESGFVIDKFPISRPNLTFSTLTVSNMSPEDSSIYLCSVQGRWAEAFFGQGTRLTVV.

The chain links TRBV7-2 to TRBJ2-5; TRBD1 matches 7 bases. This CDR3 region has 11 residues. The ends lost 5 bases at V and 7 bases at J; junction bases unmatched: 1. Germline assignment: CDR1 SGHTA and CDR2 FQGNSA. CDR3 amino acids: CASSRQGTQYF. The CDR3 nucleotides read TGTGCCAGCAGCCGACAGGGGACCCAGTACTTC.

The V gene is TRBV7-2, the J gene TRBJ1-3; 7 bases match TRBD1. Germline V gene sequence: CDR1 SGHTA, CDR2 FQGNSA. The V gene end was trimmed by 1 base and the J gene end by 8 bases; junction bases not matched to a gene: 11. This CDR3 is 16 amino acids long. CDR3 sequence: CASSLVGQPRPDTIYF. The CDR3 nucleotides read TGTGCCAGCAGCTTAGTGGGACAGCCCAGACCGGACACCATATATTTT. The full variable domain, completed using reference TRBV7-2 and TRBJ1-3, is GAGVSQSPSNKVTEKGKDVELRCDPISGHTALYWYRQSLGQGLEFLIYFQGNSAPDKSGLPSDRFSAERTGGSVSTLTIQRTQQEDSAVYLCASSLVGQPRPDTIYFGEGSWLTVV.

The chain couples TRBV9 to TRBJ1-2; 11 bases map to TRBD1. V was clipped by 3 bases and J by 8 bases; unmatched bases: 15. This CDR3 contains 17 residues. Per germline, CDR1 SGDLS and CDR2 YYNGEE. The CDR3 DNA reads TGTGCCAGCAGCGCCGAACCCTCAGGACAGGGGGCGGGCGGCTACACCTTC. Its translation is CASSAEPSGQGAGGYTF.

This chain uses TRBV23-1 with TRBJ1-1; possibly TRBD1 for D (5 bases). TRBV23-1 is placed among ORFs of uncertain function. The CDR3 spans 13 residues. V was clipped by 2 bases and J by 9 bases, with 13 bases between them. DNA of the CDR3: TGCGCCAGCAGTCAACTTGGGGGGAAGCAAGCTTTCTTT. Translated: CASSQLGGKQAFF.

This clone has just one count. This chain's CDR3 is CSAMRRAEAFF. The CDR3 coding sequence is TGCAGTGCGATGAGACGGGCTGAAGCTTTCTTT. The chain is built from TRBV20-1 and TRBJ1-1; no definite D call. CDR1 and CDR2 (germline): DFQATT, SNEGSKA (reference sequence). The ends were cut back, 6 bases at V and 6 bases at J, with 11 bases in the middle. This CDR3 is built from 11 residues.

The V call is TRBV15, the J call TRBJ2-7, with D perhaps TRBD2 (6 bases). V was trimmed by 0 bases and J by 5 bases, leaving 17 bases between them. This CDR3 contains 16 residues. CDR1 is LNHNV and CDR2 is YYDKDF in the germline V gene (reference sequence). The DNA of the CDR3 is TGTGCCACCAGCAGAGATCATCCCGGAGGGGTGGACGAGCAGTACTTC. Translating gives CATSRDHPGGVDEQYF. Full variable domain (remainder filled in from reference TRBV15 and TRBJ2-7): DAMVIQNPRYQVTQFGKPVTLSCSQTLNHNVMYWYQQKSSQAPKLLFHYYDKDFNNEADTPDNFQSRRPNTSFCFLDIRSPGLGDTAMYLCATSRDHPGGVDEQYFGPGTRLTVT.

The rearrangement joins TRBV2 to TRBJ2-3; maybe TRBD1 (5 bases). The V gene's germline CDR1 is SNHLY and CDR2 FYNNEI. V was clipped by 2 bases and J by 1 base, with 7 bases between them. CDR3 size: 14 residues. CDR3 amino acids: CASSERRGTDTQYF. The CDR3 nucleotides read TGTGCCAGCAGTGAACGCAGGGGCACAGATACGCAGTATTTT. The full variable domain, in which reference TRBV2 and TRBJ2-3 provide the parts outside the CDR3, is EPEVTQTPSHQVTQMGQEVILRCVPISNHLYFYWYRQILGQKVEFLVSFYNNEISEKSEIFDDQFSVERPDGSNFTLKIRSTKLEDSAMYFCASSERRGTDTQYFGPGTRLTVL.

V usage is TRBV30 and J usage is TRBJ2-7; TRBD1 matches at 7 bases. J lost 2 bases, V lost 7 bases, and 11 bases had no gene match. The CDR3 runs to 14 residues. Looked up from germline, CDR1 is GTSNPN and CDR2 is SVGIG (reference sequence). The CDR3 reads CASVAPGQTYEQYF. DNA for the CDR3: TGTGCCTCGGTAGCTCCGGGACAGACCTACGAGCAGTACTTC. Combining the CDR3 with reference TRBV30 and TRBJ2-7 gives the whole variable domain SQTIHQWPATLVQPVGSPLSLECTVEGTSNPNLYWYRQAAGRGLQLLFYSVGIGQISSEVPQNLSASRPQDRQFILSSKKLLLSDSGFYLCASVAPGQTYEQYFGPGTRLTVT.

The chain has TRBV27 and TRBJ1-6; a weak D match, TRBD1 (5 bases). Trimming left V 6 bases short and J 1 base short, with 13 bases between. CDR1 and CDR2 from the germline V gene are MNHEY and SMNVEV (reference sequence). The CDR3 consists of 16 residues. The CDR3 is CASSPGGASYNSPLHF. CDR3 nucleotide sequence: TGTGCCAGCAGCCCTGGAGGGGCGTCCTATAATTCACCCCTCCACTTT.

This clone appeared a few times. The chain couples TRBV5-1 to TRBJ1-1, with a tentative D call TRBD1 (5 bases). V dropped 0 bases and J dropped 3 bases, with 12 bases sitting between them. Germline CDR1 and CDR2: SGHRS and YFSETQ. The CDR3 has 15 residues. The chain's CDR3 is CASSLAPGVDTEAFF. The CDR3, as DNA: TGCGCCAGCAGCTTGGCCCCGGGGGTCGACACTGAAGCTTTCTTT.

The V and J genes are TRBV4-3 and TRBJ2-3; a weak D match, TRBD2 (5 bases). The V gene lost 4 bases and the J gene lost 5 bases, with 10 bases spanning the gap. This CDR3 spans 13 amino acids. The germline CDR1 and CDR2 sequences are LGHNA and YSLEER. The CDR3 region is CASSRAEGDTQYF. CDR3 in DNA: TGCGCCAGCAGCCGCGCCGAGGGAGATACGCAGTATTTT.

V gene TRBV21-1 combines with J gene TRBJ2-7; TRBD1, the D gene given by the table, was not confirmed from the DNA. TRBV21-1 is listed as a pseudogene. The CDR3 contains 16 residues. The CDR3 is CASSKKPGQELSEQYF. In DNA form, the CDR3 reads TGTGCCAGCAGCAAAAAGCCGGGACAGGAATTATCCGAGCAGTACTTC.

This sequence joins TRBV4-3 and TRBJ2-5, with TRBD1 matching over 8 bases. V dropped 0 bases and J dropped 5; count of bases not matched to a gene: 5. Germline V gives CDR1 LGHNA, CDR2 YSLEER. This CDR3 comprises 15 residues. The CDR3 DNA is TGCGCCAGCAGCCAAGATGGACAGGGCGGCGAGACCCAGTACTTC. Translating gives CASSQDGQGGETQYF.

The chain joins TRBV7-2 to TRBJ2-1, with D possibly matching TRBD2 (5 bases). Trimming removed 4 bases from V and 6 bases from J, with 7 bases in between. Germline loops: CDR1 SGHTA, CDR2 FQGNSA. The CDR3 consists of 12 residues. CDR3 in amino acids: CASSYGLNEQFF. DNA of the CDR3: TGTGCCAGCAGCTATGGACTCAATGAGCAGTTCTTC. The full variable domain, its missing parts supplied by reference TRBV7-2 and TRBJ2-1, is GAGVSQSPSNKVTEKGKDVELRCDPISGHTALYWYRQSLGQGLEFLIYFQGNSAPDKSGLPSDRFSAERTGGSVSTLTIQRTQQEDSAVYLCASSYGLNEQFFGPGTRLTVL.

The CDR3 is CASSPMTGNTGELFF. The CDR3 DNA reads as TGTGCCAGCTCACCGATGACAGGGAACACCGGGGAGCTGTTTTTT. This chain joins TRBV18 and TRBJ2-2, with TRBD1 as a possible D gene (6 bases). Trimming pared 3 bases from V and 1 base from J, leaving 9 bases between. Germline-derived CDR1 and CDR2 are KGHSH and LQKENI. This CDR3 region has 15 residues.

The V call is TRBV7-6, the J call TRBJ1-5; weak D call: TRBD1 (5 bases). Germline V gene sequence: CDR1 SGHVS, CDR2 FNYEAQ. Between the trimmed V and J ends, which lost 6 bases and 3 bases, there was a span of 15 bases. This CDR3 has 15 residues. The CDR3 nucleotides are TGTGCCAGCAGTCAAGGGCAGGGCCTCAATCAGCCCCAGCATTTT. Amino acids: CASSQGQGLNQPQHF.

This chain links TRBV5-4 with TRBJ1-1, with a possible D match to TRBD1 (6 bases). In germline, CDR1 is SGHNT, CDR2 YYREEE (reference sequence). There are 14 residues in the CDR3. V gave up 4 bases and J gave up 1 base, with 11 bases separating them. The CDR3 loop reads CASSPRTANTEAFF. The CDR3 DNA is TGTGCCAGCAGCCCTAGGACAGCGAACACTGAAGCTTTCTTT.

The chain recombines TRBV9 with TRBJ2-2; weak D call: TRBD2 (5 bases). From germline, CDR1 is SGDLS and CDR2 YYNGEE. This CDR3 comprises 17 residues. V lost 4 bases and J 3 bases, leaving 19 bases between the germline ends. CDR3 in DNA: TGTGCCAGCAGCCTCGGAAGCGGTGGCGATTACACCGGGGAGCTGTTTTTT. Amino acids: CASSLGSGGDYTGELFF.

The chain is built from TRBV6-1 and TRBJ2-2, with TRBD2 matching 8 bases. The CDR3 totals 18 residues. Looked up from germline, CDR1 is MNHNS and CDR2 is SASEGT. V was pared by 0 bases and J by 3 bases, with 9 bases of the junction left unmatched. This CDR3 is CASSEAQGHSGDTGELFF. The CDR3 nucleotides read TGTGCCAGCAGTGAAGCTCAAGGACATAGCGGGGACACCGGGGAGCTGTTTTTT.

This chain connects TRBV12-5 to TRBJ1-6, with D maybe TRBD1 (6 bases). CDR1 LGHNT and CDR2 FRNRAP come from the germline V gene. This CDR3 has 21 amino acids. With 7 bases removed from V and 1 base from J, the gap between germline ends came to 29 bases. CDR3 in amino acids: CASASLALTALQGSYNSPLHF. The DNA for the CDR3 is TGTGCTAGTGCCTCCCTGGCTTTGACTGCACTACAGGGATCCTATAATTCACCCCTCCACTTT.

The chain links TRBV29-1 to TRBJ1-2; D remains unclear. The length of the CDR3 is 13 residues. Per the germline V gene, CDR1 is SQVTM and CDR2 is ANQGSEA. Trimming shortened V by 6 bases and J by 1 base, and 12 bases separated the two germline ends. This CDR3 reads CSVVGIHNYGYTF. For the CDR3, the DNA is TGCAGCGTCGTCGGGATCCATAACTATGGCTACACCTTC.

V gene TRBV7-9 combines with J gene TRBJ2-7; 10 nucleotides agree with TRBD2. Germline CDR1 SEHNR, CDR2 FQNEAQ (reference sequence). V shed 2 bases and J 7 bases; nucleotides not matched to a gene: 11. This CDR3 contains 16 residues. The CDR3 sequence: CASSLLAGGTTVEQYF. Written as DNA, the CDR3 is TGTGCCAGCAGCTTATTAGCGGGAGGAACTACCGTGGAGCAGTACTTC.

This rearrangement joins TRBV5-4 to TRBJ2-7; no reliable D call. The CDR3 sequence is 16 residues long. Germline V gene sequence: CDR1 SGHNT, CDR2 YYREEE (reference sequence). V was cut by 3 bases and J by 0 bases, with 16 bases left in between. The chain's CDR3 is CASSSDFRMSSYEQYF. In DNA form, the CDR3 reads TGTGCCAGCAGCTCGGATTTCAGGATGAGCTCCTACGAGCAGTACTTC.